Reported below is one TCR beta chain. Its antigen remains unidentified. The protocol was immunoSEQ multiplex PCR, while the TCRdb copy is restricted to in-frame clones and leaves out a portion. This table has roughly 66,000 clones, roughly 89% appearing once. The record originates from a study of Tregs in tolerant kidney transplant recipients. Whole-study context: The nonmyeloablative bone marrow transplants came from related graft donors, with transient mixed chimerism.

Unstimulated regulatory T cells (CD4+CD25+CD127-), CD4+CD25- non-regulatory cells, CD4 and CD8 cells were FACS-sorted from thawed PBMCs. V lost 5 bases to trimming and J lost 5 bases; unmatched junction nucleotides: 6. In germline, CDR1 is WSHSY, CDR2 SAAADI. The CDR3 length is 15 residues. Whole-study results and caveats: Some patients' samples used different primers over time, so nucleotide sequences weren't comparable.

V is TRBV10-2 and J is TRBJ2-5, with 12 nucleotides matching TRBD2. This clonotype originated in a human donor who received a combined kidney and bone marrow transplant. The specimen comprised CD8+ T cells from blood, sampled before the transplant. In nucleotides, the CDR3 is TGCGCCAGCAGTTTACTAGCGGGGGGAATGGAGACCCAGTACTTC. Amino acid sequence: CASSLLAGGMETQYF.